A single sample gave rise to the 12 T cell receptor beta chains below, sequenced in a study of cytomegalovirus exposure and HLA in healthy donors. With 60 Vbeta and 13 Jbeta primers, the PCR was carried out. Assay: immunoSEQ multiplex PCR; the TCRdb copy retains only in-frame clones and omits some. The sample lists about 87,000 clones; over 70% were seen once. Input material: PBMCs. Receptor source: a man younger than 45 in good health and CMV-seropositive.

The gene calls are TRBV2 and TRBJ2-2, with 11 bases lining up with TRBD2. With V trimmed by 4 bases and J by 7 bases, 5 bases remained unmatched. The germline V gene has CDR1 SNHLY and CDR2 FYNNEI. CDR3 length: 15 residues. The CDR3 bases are TGTGCCAGCAGTGTTAGCGGGGGGGCCCTCGGGGAGCTGTTTTTT. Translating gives CASSVSGGALGELFF.

CDR3 nucleotides: TGTGCCAGCTCACTAGCGGGAACTAGCACAGATACGCAGTATTTT. It encodes CASSLAGTSTDTQYF. V usage is TRBV6-4 and J usage is TRBJ2-3; TRBD2 agrees at 10 bases. This CDR3 contains 15 residues. The germline V gene has CDR1 MRHNA and CDR2 SNTAGT. Germline trimming cut 8 bases from V and 0 bases from J; bases unmatched to any gene: 5.

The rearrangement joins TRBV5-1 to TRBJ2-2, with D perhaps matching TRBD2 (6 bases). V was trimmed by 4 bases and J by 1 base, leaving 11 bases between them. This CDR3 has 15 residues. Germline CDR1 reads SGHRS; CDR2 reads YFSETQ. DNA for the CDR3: TGCGCCAGCAGCCCTGGGACTCTGAACACCGGGGAGCTGTTTTTT. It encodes CASSPGTLNTGELFF.

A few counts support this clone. In DNA form, the CDR3 reads TGTGCCACCAGCCTAGCGGGGGACCTCTCCTACGAGCAGTACTTC. Residues: CATSLAGDLSYEQYF. The gene calls are TRBV15 and TRBJ2-7, with TRBD2 identical over 10 bases. This CDR3 region has 15 residues. Germline values: CDR1 LNHNV, CDR2 YYDKDF (reference sequence). V lost 5 bases, J lost 0 bases, and 4 bases stayed unmatched. The whole variable domain, filled in from reference TRBV15 and TRBJ2-7, reads DAMVIQNPRYQVTQFGKPVTLSCSQTLNHNVMYWYQQKSSQAPKLLFHYYDKDFNNEADTPDNFQSRRPNTSFCFLDIRSPGLGDTAMYLCATSLAGDLSYEQYFGPGTRLTVT.

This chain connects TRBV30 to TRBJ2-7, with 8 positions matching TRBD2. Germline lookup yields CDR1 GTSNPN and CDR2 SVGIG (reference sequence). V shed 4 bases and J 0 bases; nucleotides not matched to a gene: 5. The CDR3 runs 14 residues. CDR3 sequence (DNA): TGTGCCTGGACCCCGGGACTAGTCTCCTACGAGCAGTACTTC. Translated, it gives CAWTPGLVSYEQYF. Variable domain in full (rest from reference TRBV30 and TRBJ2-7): SQTIHQWPATLVQPVGSPLSLECTVEGTSNPNLYWYRQAAGRGLQLLFYSVGIGQISSEVPQNLSASRPQDRQFILSSKKLLLSDSGFYLCAWTPGLVSYEQYFGPGTRLTVT.

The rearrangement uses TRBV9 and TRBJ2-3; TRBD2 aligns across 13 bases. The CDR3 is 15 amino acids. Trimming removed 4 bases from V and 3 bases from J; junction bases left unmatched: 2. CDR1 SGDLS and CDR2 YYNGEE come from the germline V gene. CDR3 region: CASSLGLAGTDTQYF. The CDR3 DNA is TGTGCCAGCAGCTTGGGACTAGCGGGAACAGATACGCAGTATTTT.

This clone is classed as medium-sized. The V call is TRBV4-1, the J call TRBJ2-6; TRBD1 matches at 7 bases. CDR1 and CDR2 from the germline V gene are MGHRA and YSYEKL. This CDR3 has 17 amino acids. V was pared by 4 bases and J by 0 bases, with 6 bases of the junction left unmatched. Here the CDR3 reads CASSPRDSFSGANVLTF. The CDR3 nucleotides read TGCGCCAGCAGCCCCCGGGACAGCTTCTCTGGGGCCAACGTCCTGACTTTC.

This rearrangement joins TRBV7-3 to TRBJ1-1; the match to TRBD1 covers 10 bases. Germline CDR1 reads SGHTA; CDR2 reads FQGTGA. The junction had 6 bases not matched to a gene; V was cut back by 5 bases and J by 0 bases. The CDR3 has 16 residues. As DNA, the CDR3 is TGTGCCAGCAGCCCGGGACAGGGGTACGTGAACACTGAAGCTTTCTTT. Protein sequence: CASSPGQGYVNTEAFF.

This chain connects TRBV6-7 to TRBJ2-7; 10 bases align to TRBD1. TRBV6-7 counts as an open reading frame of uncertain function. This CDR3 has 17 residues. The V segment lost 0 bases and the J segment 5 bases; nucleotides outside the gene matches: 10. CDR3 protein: CASSYSMMTGGIDEQYF. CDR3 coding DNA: TGTGCCAGCAGTTACTCGATGATGACAGGGGGCATTGACGAGCAGTACTTC.

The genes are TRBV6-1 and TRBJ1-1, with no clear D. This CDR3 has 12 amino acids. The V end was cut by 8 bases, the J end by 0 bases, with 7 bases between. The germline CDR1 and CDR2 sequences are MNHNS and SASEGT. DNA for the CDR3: TGTGCCAGCGGAGAAATGAACACTGAAGCTTTCTTT. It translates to CASGEMNTEAFF.

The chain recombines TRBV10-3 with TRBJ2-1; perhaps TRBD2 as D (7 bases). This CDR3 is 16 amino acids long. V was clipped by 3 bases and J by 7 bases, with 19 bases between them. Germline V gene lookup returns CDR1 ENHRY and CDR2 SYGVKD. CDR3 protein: CAISDTLGGGQNEQFF. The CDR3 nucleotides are TGTGCCATCAGTGACACCCTTGGGGGGGGCCAGAATGAGCAGTTCTTC.

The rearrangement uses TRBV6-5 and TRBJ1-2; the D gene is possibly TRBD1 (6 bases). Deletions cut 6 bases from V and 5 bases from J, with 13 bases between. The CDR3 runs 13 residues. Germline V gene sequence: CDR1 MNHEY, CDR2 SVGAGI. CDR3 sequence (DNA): TGTGCCAGCAGCCTCGACAGGCAGTATGGCTACACCTTC. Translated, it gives CASSLDRQYGYTF.